The 30 T cell receptor beta chains given below trace back to one sample, sequenced in a study of blood T cell repertoires in COVID-19. Clones were sequenced by immunoSEQ multiplex PCR, and TCRdb holds only the in-frame ones, with some missing. The sample has roughly 500,000 clones; 80% to 90% are singletons. The sample consisted of peripheral blood. All receptors come from a human donor in a cohort sampled during active COVID-19.

J is TRBJ2-3 and V is TRBV25-1, with D possibly TRBD2 on 6 matching bases. Per the germline V gene, CDR1 is MGHDK and CDR2 is SYGVNS. CDR3 length: 15 amino acids. Trimming left V 9 bases short and J 2 bases short, with 18 bases between. In nucleotides, the CDR3 is TGTGCCAGTAGAGCGCTTCGGCGGGACACAGATACGCAGTATTTT. The encoded protein is CASRALRRDTDTQYF.

This chain joins TRBV4-1 and TRBJ1-1, with 8 bases matching TRBD1. Trimming at V came to 2 bases and at J to 5 bases, leaving 7 bases not matched to a gene. The CDR3 extends over 15 amino acids. CDR1 is MGHRA and CDR2 is YSYEKL in the germline V gene. In DNA form, the CDR3 reads TGCGCCAGCAGCCAATCTCGGGACAGGAGGACTGAAGCTTTCTTT. The encoded protein is CASSQSRDRRTEAFF.

The chain recombines TRBV28 with TRBJ2-7; 9 bases line up with TRBD2. CDR1 MDHEN and CDR2 SYDVKM come from the germline V gene. Trimming removed 6 bases from V and 0 bases from J; junction bases left unmatched: 6. The CDR3 contains 15 residues. This CDR3 is CASSRLAVSSYEQYF. For the CDR3, the DNA is TGTGCCAGCAGCCGACTAGCGGTAAGCTCCTACGAGCAGTACTTC.

The V gene is TRBV7-9, the J gene TRBJ2-1; 7 nucleotides agree with TRBD2. The CDR3 consists of 18 residues. Trimming removed 0 bases from V and 5 bases from J; junction bases left unmatched: 13. Germline loops: CDR1 SEHNR, CDR2 FQNEAQ (reference sequence). The CDR3, as DNA: TGTGCCAGCAGCTTAGCCTTTCGTGCTAGCGGCTTTGACAATGAGCAGTTCTTC. Protein: CASSLAFRASGFDNEQFF.

DNA of the CDR3: TGCGCCAGCAGCCAGAATTTGCGAGAAAAACTGTTTTTT. The encoded protein is CASSQNLREKLFF. The rearrangement uses TRBV4-3 and TRBJ1-4; no reliable D call. The CDR3 consists of 13 residues. Trimming took 3 bases from V and 8 from J, leaving 10 bases between them. Germline values: CDR1 LGHNA, CDR2 YSLEER.

This chain links TRBV12-5 with TRBJ2-1; D is possibly TRBD2 (5 bases). Trimming took 2 bases from V and 6 from J, leaving 8 bases between them. The CDR3 has 13 residues. Germline CDR1 and CDR2: LGHNT and FRNRAP. This CDR3 reads CASGLRLINEQFF. The CDR3, as DNA: TGTGCTAGTGGTTTGAGACTAATCAATGAGCAGTTCTTC.

The chain couples TRBV5-1 to TRBJ1-5; 10 bases match TRBD1. Germline V gene sequence: CDR1 SGHRS, CDR2 YFSETQ. V lost 3 bases to trimming and J lost 7 bases; unmatched junction nucleotides: 7. This CDR3 contains 15 residues. CDR3 nucleotide sequence: TGCGCCAGCAGCTGGGGGACAGGGGAGTTCCAGCCCCAGCATTTT. Translated: CASSWGTGEFQPQHF.

This clone was detected only once. The chain couples TRBV3-1 (or the pseudogene TRBV3-2) to TRBJ1-2, with a weak D call TRBD1 (6 bases). With 0 bases removed from V and 2 bases from J, the gap between germline ends came to 16 bases. CDR3 length: 17 residues. Germline CDR1 is LGHDT and CDR2 is YNNKEL (reference sequence). The CDR3 sequence: CASSQDLRGALNYGYTF. The CDR3 coding sequence is TGTGCCAGCAGCCAAGATCTTCGGGGGGCGCTGAACTATGGCTACACCTTC.

The table lists this clone with a count of one. The chain combines TRBV7-2 with TRBJ2-3, with a tentative D call TRBD2 (6 bases). This CDR3 comprises 17 residues. Trimming shortened V by 1 base and J by 0 bases, and 14 bases separated the two germline ends. Germline V gives CDR1 SGHTA, CDR2 FQGNSA. CDR3 coding DNA: TGTGCCAGCAGCTTAGAGGCGGGAACACGAAGCACAGATACGCAGTATTTT. Translating gives CASSLEAGTRSTDTQYF.

The chain has TRBV5-1 and TRBJ1-1; 9 bases are a match to TRBD1. The junction had 5 bases not matched to a gene; V was cut back by 0 bases and J by 5 bases. Germline CDR1 and CDR2: SGHRS and YFSETQ. This CDR3 is 15 amino acids long. The CDR3 coding sequence is TGCGCCAGCAGCTTGGACGACAGGGGGTTTACTGAAGCTTTCTTT. As protein: CASSLDDRGFTEAFF.

The chain has TRBV27 and TRBJ2-1; possibly TRBD1 for D (6 bases). The germline gives CDR1 MNHEY, CDR2 SMNVEV (reference sequence). CDR3 length equals 15 residues. Trimming cost V 7 bases and J 6 bases, with 19 bases left between them. CDR3 protein: CASTLDRWGSNEQFF. Written as DNA, the CDR3 is TGTGCCAGCACCCTAGACAGGTGGGGTTCCAATGAGCAGTTCTTC.

This clone was seen a single time. The chain carries TRBV19 and TRBJ2-6; no reliable D call. The germline V gene has CDR1 LNHDA and CDR2 SQIVND (reference sequence). The V gene lost 6 bases and the J gene lost 0 bases, with 9 bases spanning the gap. The CDR3 contains 15 residues. DNA of the CDR3: TGTGCCAGTAGCGGTTTTAGCTCTGGGGCCAACGTCCTGACTTTC. This translates into CASSGFSSGANVLTF.

This clone was found a few times. The rearrangement uses TRBV4-2 and TRBJ2-1; 12 bases agree with TRBD2. This CDR3 contains 16 residues. CDR1 LGHNA and CDR2 YNFKEQ come from the germline V gene. V gave up 6 bases and J gave up 7 bases; unmatched junction bases: 10. The CDR3 loop is CASSPITSGRFNEQFF. CDR3 nucleotide sequence: TGTGCCAGCAGTCCTATTACTAGCGGGAGGTTTAATGAGCAGTTCTTC.

J is TRBJ2-1 and V is TRBV5-1, with a tentative D call TRBD2 (7 bases). Germline V lookup: CDR1 SGHRS, CDR2 YFSETQ. CDR3 length equals 15 residues. The ends were cut back, 6 bases at V and 8 bases at J, with 21 bases in the middle. The DNA for the CDR3 is TGCGCCAGCACCCGAGGGGGGGCTCTTCGGGATGAGCAGTTCTTC. Protein sequence: CASTRGGALRDEQFF. Together with reference TRBV5-1 and TRBJ2-1, the CDR3 gives the full variable domain: KAGVTQTPRYLIKTRGQQVTLSCSPISGHRSVSWYQQTPGQGLQFLFEYFSETQRNKGNFPGRFSGRQFSNSRSEMNVSTLELGDSALYLCASTRGGALRDEQFFGPGTRLTVL.

This clone was found once. This sequence joins TRBV2 and TRBJ1-4; unclear D gene. CDR1 and CDR2 (germline): SNHLY, FYNNEI. The V end was cut by 1 base, the J end by 3 bases, with 12 bases between. This CDR3 is 16 amino acids long. The chain's CDR3 is CASSEVYGGPNEKLFF. CDR3 DNA sequence: TGTGCCAGCAGTGAAGTCTACGGAGGCCCTAATGAAAAACTGTTTTTT.

CDR3: CASSQGTSPRGNTIYF. The CDR3 DNA is TGTGCCAGCAGCCAAGGAACTAGCCCGCGGGGAAACACCATATATTTT. The V and J genes are TRBV4-2 and TRBJ1-3; D not resolved. The CDR3 spans 16 residues. Trimming removed 1 base at V and 4 bases at J, with 14 bases between. CDR1 LGHNA and CDR2 YNFKEQ come from the germline V gene.

The table lists this clone with many counts. The V and J genes are TRBV7-2 and TRBJ1-2, with no clear D. V gave up 5 bases and J gave up 1 base, with 14 bases separating them. The CDR3 extends over 15 amino acids. Germline V CDR1 and CDR2: SGHTA, FQGNSA. CDR3 amino acids: CASSAPESSNYGYTF. CDR3 nucleotide sequence: TGTGCCAGCAGCGCACCGGAGTCCAGTAACTATGGCTACACCTTC.

This clone was observed a single time. The V and J genes are TRBV1 and TRBJ2-7; the listed D gene, TRBD2, was not tested against the DNA. TRBV1 is a pseudogene locus. The CDR3 runs 17 residues. The CDR3 bases are TGCACCAGCAGCCGGCGGACTAGCGGGGGCAACTCCTACGAGCAGTACTTC. It codes for CTSSRRTSGGNSYEQYF.

V gene TRBV6-6 combines with J gene TRBJ2-7; 7 nucleotides align to TRBD1. Germline-derived CDR1 and CDR2 are MNHNY and SVGAGI (reference sequence). V lost 8 bases, J lost 6 bases, and 13 bases stayed unmatched. The CDR3 is 14 residues long. CDR3 bases: TGTGCCAGCGCCCCGGGACAGTCCCCTCTCGAGCAGTACTTC. This translates into CASAPGQSPLEQYF.

About this clone: Within the sample, other DNA sequences also encode this same CDR3. The genes are TRBV27 and TRBJ2-7, with 11 bases fitting TRBD2. V shed 6 bases and J 1 base; nucleotides not matched to a gene: 8. Germline V gene sequence: CDR1 MNHEY, CDR2 SMNVEV (reference sequence). The CDR3 has 16 amino acids. This CDR3 reads CASSRALAGGSYEQYF. CDR3 sequence (DNA): TGTGCCAGCAGCCGCGCCCTAGCGGGAGGTTCCTACGAGCAGTACTTC.

V gene TRBV6-5 combines with J gene TRBJ2-7; 9 bases are a match to TRBD2. The germline V gene has CDR1 MNHEY and CDR2 SVGAGI. Unmatched junction bases numbered 10, after V lost 10 bases and J lost 3 bases. This CDR3 contains 14 residues. The CDR3 region is CATQLRAGGYEQYF. In nucleotides, the CDR3 is TGTGCCACCCAGTTACGAGCGGGAGGCTACGAGCAGTACTTC.

The table lists this clone with a few counts. V and J are TRBV27 and TRBJ2-1; TRBD2 agrees at 12 bases. Trimming at V came to 3 bases and at J to 5 bases, leaving 2 bases not matched to a gene. Per the germline V gene, CDR1 is MNHEY and CDR2 is SMNVEV (reference sequence). The CDR3 is made up of 15 amino acids. CDR3 residues: CASSFRLAGDNEQFF. The DNA for the CDR3 is TGTGCCAGCAGTTTCCGACTAGCGGGAGACAATGAGCAGTTCTTC.

This clone was seen only once. A single base separates this from a much larger clone, so it may be a read error. This chain connects TRBV6-6 to TRBJ2-7, with a weak D call TRBD1 (7 bases). CDR1 and CDR2 (germline): MNHNY, SVGAGI (reference sequence). Trimming left V 2 bases short and J 0 bases short, with 11 bases between. CDR3 length: 15 residues. CDR3 sequence reads: CASSYGGDSSYEQYF. The DNA for the CDR3 is TGTGCCAGCAGTTACGGAGGGGACAGCTCCTACGAGCAGTACTTC.

This rearrangement joins TRBV2 to TRBJ2-7; D may be TRBD1 (6 bases). The V and J ends lost 7 bases and 3 bases respectively, with 13 bases between them. This CDR3 has 13 amino acids. Per germline, CDR1 SNHLY and CDR2 FYNNEI. The DNA of the CDR3 is TGTGCCAGCATGGACAGTCCTATCTACGAGCAGTACTTC. This translates into CASMDSPIYEQYF.

V and J are TRBV12-3 or TRBV12-4 and TRBJ1-2; the match to TRBD1 covers 8 bases. The CDR3 contains 13 residues. Losses at the gene ends were 3 bases for V and 8 bases for J; bases not matched to a gene: 5. CDR3 sequence reads: CASSFRTGRGYTF. The DNA for the CDR3 is TGTGCCAGCAGTTTCAGGACAGGGCGGGGCTACACCTTC.

The rearrangement links TRBV30 to TRBJ1-6; D is unclear. The CDR3 is 17 amino acids. Trimming pared 0 bases from V and 6 bases from J, leaving 18 bases between. The germline gives CDR1 GTSNPN, CDR2 SVGIG (reference sequence). The CDR3 DNA reads TGTGCCTGGAGTGTTAATCGGGGTGGAGAACTTAATTCACCCCTCCACTTT. Translated, it gives CAWSVNRGGELNSPLHF.

The rearrangement uses TRBV6-5 and TRBJ2-7, with TRBD1 as a possible D gene (5 bases). This CDR3 has 13 amino acids. V lost 7 bases to trimming and J lost 5 bases, with 15 bases between them. Germline V lookup: CDR1 MNHEY, CDR2 SVGAGI. The CDR3 region has the DNA TGTGCCAGCAAATTGGGGCTACAGGACGAGCAGTACTTC. Amino acids: CASKLGLQDEQYF.

CDR3 coding DNA: TGCAGCGTTGTCCAGGGGGCGGGCACTGAAGCTTTCTTT. Its translation: CSVVQGAGTEAFF. The chain joins TRBV29-1 to TRBJ1-1, with 8 bases matching TRBD1. Germline V gene lookup returns CDR1 SQVTM and CDR2 ANQGSEA. The junction had 5 bases not matched to a gene; V was cut back by 4 bases and J by 4 bases. This CDR3 comprises 13 residues.

There are a few counts of this clone. The chain links TRBV29-1 to TRBJ2-3; weak D call: TRBD1 (5 bases). Germline lookup yields CDR1 SQVTM and CDR2 ANQGSEA. The V gene lost 6 bases and the J gene lost 3 bases, with 13 bases spanning the gap. CDR3 length equals 13 residues. The CDR3 protein is CSVFDSFTDTQYF. CDR3 sequence (DNA): TGCAGCGTCTTCGACAGTTTTACAGATACGCAGTATTTT.

In its sample, this clone was seen a few times. The chain has TRBV19 and TRBJ1-3, with D uncertain. Germline-derived CDR1 and CDR2 are LNHDA and SQIVND (reference sequence). The CDR3 is 12 amino acids. Trimming pared 5 bases from V and 7 bases from J, leaving 9 bases between. The CDR3 DNA reads TGTGCCAGTAGTTACCTACAGAACACCATATATTTT. Encoded protein: CASSYLQNTIYF.